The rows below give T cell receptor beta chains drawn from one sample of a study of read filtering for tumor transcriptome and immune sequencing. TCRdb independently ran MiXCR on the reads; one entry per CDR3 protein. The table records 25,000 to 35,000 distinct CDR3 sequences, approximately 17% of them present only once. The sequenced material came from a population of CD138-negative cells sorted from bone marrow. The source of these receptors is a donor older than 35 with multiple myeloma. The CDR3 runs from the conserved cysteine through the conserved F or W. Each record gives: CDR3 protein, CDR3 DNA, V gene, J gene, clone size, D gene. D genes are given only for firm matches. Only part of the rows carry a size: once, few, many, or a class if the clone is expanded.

CATSRRGEQYF	TGTGCCACCAGCAGGAGGGGCGAGCAGTACTTC	TRBV15	TRBJ2-7	many	NA
CSASPTGAAGYTF	TGCAGTGCTAGCCCGACAGGGGCCGCCGGCTACACCTTC	TRBV20-1	TRBJ1-2	many	TRBD1
CASSQENDREAFF	TGTGCCAGCAGCCAAGAAAATGACAGAGAAGCTTTCTTT	TRBV14	TRBJ1-1	many	NA
CASSEAGNQETQYF	TGTGCCAGCAGTGAAGCAGGAAACCAAGAGACCCAGTACTTC	TRBV6-1	TRBJ2-5	many	NA
CSPLQDNEQFF	TGCAGCCCGTTACAAGACAATGAGCAGTTCTTC	TRBV29-1	TRBJ2-1	many	NA
CASSSVSGGVVTGTQYF	TGCGCCAGCAGCTCGGTTTCAGGCGGTGTCGTCACAGGTACGCAGTATTTT	TRBV5-1	TRBJ2-3	NA	NA
CASSSPRRRGSRNEQFF	TGTGCCAGCAGCTCCCCCCGGCGGCGCGGGAGTCGGAATGAGCAGTTCTTC	TRBV7-9	TRBJ2-1	NA	TRBD2
CASSPVTSGERTGELFF	TGTGCCAGCAGTCCAGTGACTAGCGGGGAGCGGACCGGGGAGCTGTTTTTT	TRBV28	TRBJ2-2	few	TRBD2
CSARGAGAVDTQYF	TGCAGCGCTCGGGGGGCGGGAGCGGTAGATACGCAGTATTTT	TRBV29-1	TRBJ2-3	NA	NA
CASRAGRGCLWGEQFF	TGCGCCAGCAGAGCGGGCAGGGGGTGTTTATGGGGTGAGCAGTTCTTC	TRBV23-1	TRBJ2-1	NA	NA
CASSQVGDYYGYTF	TGTGCCAGCAGCCAAGTGGGGGACTACTATGGCTACACCTTC	TRBV3-1	TRBJ1-2	many	NA
CASSLSLDRGAYNEQFF	TGTGCCAGCAGCCTGTCCCTAGACAGGGGGGCCTACAATGAGCAGTTCTTC	TRBV28	TRBJ2-1	many	TRBD1
CASSPTPGRDTEAFF	TGCGCCAGCAGCCCAACGCCGGGGAGGGACACTGAAGCTTTCTTT	TRBV5-1	TRBJ1-1	NA	NA
CASSPGRTTNAGGLFF	TGTGCCAGCAGCCCCGGGCGGACAACGAACGCCGGGGGGCTGTTTTTT	TRBV7-8	TRBJ2-2	NA	NA